The TCR beta chain under discussion was sequenced for a study of blood T cell repertoires in COVID-19. At the level of the study: The study drew acute and convalescent COVID-19 samples from the United States, Italy and Spain. PBMCs, B-cell-depleted T cells, or T cells were the source of the cDNA or gDNA that made up the material.

In the original analysis: It was from reference gene primer amplification that nucleated cell counts were estimated. The table came from immunoSEQ multiplex PCR; TCRdb's copy has only in-frame clones and leaves some out. V, J and clone size reflect that table, while D and trimming were determined from the DNA. The table shows under 200,000 clones, with around four fifths occurring only once. Patients from Seattle were sampled longitudinally, starting during active infection. The CDR3 contains 16 residues. The trim removed 3 bases at V and 2 bases at J, leaving 7 bases unmatched. CDR1 and CDR2 from the germline V gene are MDHEN and SYDVKM.

This TCR derives from a woman in her 70s with COVID-19, enrolled during active disease. This chain uses TRBV28 with TRBJ1-2, with 9 bases identical to TRBD1. Sequencing was carried out using peripheral blood. The CDR3: CASSFLTGGLNYGYTF. The DNA of the CDR3 is TGTGCCAGCAGTTTCCTCACAGGGGGCCTGAACTATGGCTACACCTTC.